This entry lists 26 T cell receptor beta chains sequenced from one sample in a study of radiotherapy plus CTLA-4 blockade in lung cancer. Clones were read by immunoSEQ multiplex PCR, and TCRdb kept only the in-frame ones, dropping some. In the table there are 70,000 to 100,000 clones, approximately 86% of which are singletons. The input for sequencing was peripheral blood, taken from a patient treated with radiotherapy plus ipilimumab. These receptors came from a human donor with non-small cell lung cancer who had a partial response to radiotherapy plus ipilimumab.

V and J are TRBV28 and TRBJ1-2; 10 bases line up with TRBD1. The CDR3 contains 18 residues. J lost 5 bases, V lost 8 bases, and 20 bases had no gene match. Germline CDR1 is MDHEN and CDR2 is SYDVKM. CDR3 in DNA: TGTGCCAGCCAGGAATCTAGGGGGACAGGGGCTGGAGGATATGGCTACACCTTC. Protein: CASQESRGTGAGGYGYTF.

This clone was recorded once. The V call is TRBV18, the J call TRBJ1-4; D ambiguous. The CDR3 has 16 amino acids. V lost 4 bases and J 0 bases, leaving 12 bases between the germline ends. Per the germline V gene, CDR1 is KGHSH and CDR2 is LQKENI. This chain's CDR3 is CASSLTTKSTNEKLFF. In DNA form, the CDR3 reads TGTGCCAGCTCACTTACTACCAAGTCAACTAATGAAAAACTGTTTTTT.

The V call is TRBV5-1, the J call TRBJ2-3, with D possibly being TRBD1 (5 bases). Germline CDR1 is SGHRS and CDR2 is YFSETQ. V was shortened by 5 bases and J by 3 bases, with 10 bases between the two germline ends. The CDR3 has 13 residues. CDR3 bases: TGCGCCAGCAGGATAGGGGCTACAGATACGCAGTATTTT. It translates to CASRIGATDTQYF.

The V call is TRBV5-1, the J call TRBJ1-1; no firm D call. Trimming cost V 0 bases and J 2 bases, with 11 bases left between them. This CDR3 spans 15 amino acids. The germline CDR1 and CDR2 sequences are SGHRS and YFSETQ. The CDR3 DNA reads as TGCGCCAGCAGCTTGGCATCCGGGGTTAACACTGAAGCTTTCTTT. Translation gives CASSLASGVNTEAFF.

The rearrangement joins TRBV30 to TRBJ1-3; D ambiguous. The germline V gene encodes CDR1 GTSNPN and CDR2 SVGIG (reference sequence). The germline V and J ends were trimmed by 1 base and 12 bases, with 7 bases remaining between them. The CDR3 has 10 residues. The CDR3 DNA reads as TGTGCCTGGAGTGGTTCCTACATATATTTT. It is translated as CAWSGSYIYF.

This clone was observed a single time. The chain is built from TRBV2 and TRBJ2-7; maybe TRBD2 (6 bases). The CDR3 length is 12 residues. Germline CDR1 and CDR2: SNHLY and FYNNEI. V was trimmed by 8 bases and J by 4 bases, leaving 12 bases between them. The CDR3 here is CASAVEGYEQYF. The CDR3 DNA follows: TGTGCCAGCGCCGTGGAGGGGTACGAGCAGTACTTC.

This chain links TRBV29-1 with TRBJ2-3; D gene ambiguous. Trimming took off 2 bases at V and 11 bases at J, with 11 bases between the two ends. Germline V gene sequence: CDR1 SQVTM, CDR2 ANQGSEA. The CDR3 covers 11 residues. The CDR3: CSVEPNSLQYF. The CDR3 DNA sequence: TGCAGCGTTGAACCCAATTCACTGCAGTATTTT.

The CDR3 spells CASSNYGANEQFF. CDR3 coding DNA: TGTGCCAGCAGCAACTACGGAGCTAATGAGCAGTTCTTC. The J gene is TRBJ2-1, the V gene TRBV7-2; D unresolved. The length of the CDR3 is 13 residues. Germline CDR1 is SGHTA and CDR2 is FQGNSA. The germline V and J ends were trimmed by 5 bases and 7 bases, with 12 bases remaining between them.

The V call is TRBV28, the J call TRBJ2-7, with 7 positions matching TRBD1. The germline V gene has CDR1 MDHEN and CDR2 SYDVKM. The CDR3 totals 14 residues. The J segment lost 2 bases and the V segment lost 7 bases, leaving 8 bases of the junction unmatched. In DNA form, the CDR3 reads TGTGCCAGCACTAGACGAGGGGGCCCCTACGAGCAGTACTTC. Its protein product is CASTRRGGPYEQYF.

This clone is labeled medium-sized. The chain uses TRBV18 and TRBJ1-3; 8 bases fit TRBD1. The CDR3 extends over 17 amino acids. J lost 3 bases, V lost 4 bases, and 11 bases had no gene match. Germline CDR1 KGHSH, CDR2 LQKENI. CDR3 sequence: CASSLNAGGFDGNTIYF. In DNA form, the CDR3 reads TGTGCCAGCTCACTCAACGCAGGGGGCTTTGATGGAAACACCATATATTTT.

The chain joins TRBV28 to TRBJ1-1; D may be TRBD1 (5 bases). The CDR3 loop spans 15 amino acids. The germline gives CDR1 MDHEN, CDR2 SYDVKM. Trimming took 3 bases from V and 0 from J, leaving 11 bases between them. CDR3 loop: CASSLAGQVNTEAFF. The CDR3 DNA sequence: TGTGCCAGCAGTTTGGCAGGGCAGGTGAACACTGAAGCTTTCTTT.

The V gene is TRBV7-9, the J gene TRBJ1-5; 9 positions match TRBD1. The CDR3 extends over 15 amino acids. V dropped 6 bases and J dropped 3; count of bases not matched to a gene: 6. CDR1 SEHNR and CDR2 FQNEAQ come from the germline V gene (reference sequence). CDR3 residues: CASSRTGDLNQPQHF. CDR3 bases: TGTGCCAGCAGTCGGACAGGGGACCTCAATCAGCCCCAGCATTTT.

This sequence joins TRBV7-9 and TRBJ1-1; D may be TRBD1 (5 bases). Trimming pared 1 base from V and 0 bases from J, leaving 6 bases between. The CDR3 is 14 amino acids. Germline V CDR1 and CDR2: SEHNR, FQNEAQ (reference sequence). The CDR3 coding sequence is TGTGCCAGCAGCTTAGAGGGGTTGAACACTGAAGCTTTCTTT. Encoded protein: CASSLEGLNTEAFF.

This chain's CDR3 is CASRRTGGEQYV. The DNA of the CDR3 is TGTGCCAGCAGACGGACAGGTGGTGAGCAGTACGTC. The chain carries TRBV2 and TRBJ2-7; 7 bases map to TRBD1. V lost 6 bases, J lost 7 bases, and 6 bases stayed unmatched. The CDR3 has 12 residues. The germline CDR1 and CDR2 sequences are SNHLY and FYNNEI.

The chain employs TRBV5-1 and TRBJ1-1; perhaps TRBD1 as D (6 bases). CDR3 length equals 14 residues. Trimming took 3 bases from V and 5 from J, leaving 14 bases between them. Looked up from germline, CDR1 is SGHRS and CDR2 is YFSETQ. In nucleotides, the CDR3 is TGCGCCAGCAGCTCTAATCGTCAGGGGACTGAAGCTTTCTTT. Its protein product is CASSSNRQGTEAFF.

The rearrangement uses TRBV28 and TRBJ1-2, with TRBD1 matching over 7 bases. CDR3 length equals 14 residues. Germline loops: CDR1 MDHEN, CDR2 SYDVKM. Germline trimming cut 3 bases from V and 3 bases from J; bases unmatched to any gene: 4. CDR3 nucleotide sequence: TGTGCCAGCAGTTTGACAGGGCCCTACTATGGCTACACCTTC. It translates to CASSLTGPYYGYTF.

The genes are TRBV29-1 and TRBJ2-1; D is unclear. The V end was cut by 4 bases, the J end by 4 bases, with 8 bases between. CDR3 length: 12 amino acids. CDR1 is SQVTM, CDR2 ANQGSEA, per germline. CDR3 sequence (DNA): TGCAGCGTTGTGGCAGCGTACAATGAGCAGTTCTTC. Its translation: CSVVAAYNEQFF.

The CDR3 DNA reads as TGTGCCAGCAGTTCCGGGTTCTATGGCTACACCTTC. Encoded protein: CASSSGFYGYTF. The chain carries TRBV28 and TRBJ1-2; D unclear. CDR1 is MDHEN and CDR2 is SYDVKM in the germline V gene. The CDR3 has 12 amino acids. The V and J ends lost 4 bases and 4 bases respectively, with 7 bases between them.

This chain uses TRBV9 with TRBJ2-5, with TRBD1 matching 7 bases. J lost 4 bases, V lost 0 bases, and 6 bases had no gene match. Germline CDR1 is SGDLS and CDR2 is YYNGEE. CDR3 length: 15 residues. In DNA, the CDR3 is TGTGCCAGCAGCGTAGCGGACAGGCTGAGAGAGACCCAGTACTTC. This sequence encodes CASSVADRLRETQYF.

Here the CDR3 reads CASSYLESTEAFF. The CDR3 nucleotides read TGTGCCAGCAGTTACCTCGAGTCCACTGAAGCTTTCTTT. V and J are TRBV6-5 and TRBJ1-1, with unresolved D. The CDR3 sequence is 13 residues long. Germline CDR1 MNHEY, CDR2 SVGAGI. Trimming removed 2 bases from V and 4 bases from J, with 8 bases in between.

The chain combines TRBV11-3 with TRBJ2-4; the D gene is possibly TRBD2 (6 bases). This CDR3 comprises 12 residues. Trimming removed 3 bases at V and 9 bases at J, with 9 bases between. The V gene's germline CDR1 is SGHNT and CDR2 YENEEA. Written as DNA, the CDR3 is TGTGCCAGCAGCTTTGGGGGAGGCATTCAGTACTTC. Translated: CASSFGGGIQYF.

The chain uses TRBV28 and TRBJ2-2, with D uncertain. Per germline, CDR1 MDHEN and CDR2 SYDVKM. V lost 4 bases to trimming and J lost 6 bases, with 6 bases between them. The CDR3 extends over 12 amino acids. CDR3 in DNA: TGTGCCAGCAGTTCCCCATCCGGGGAGCTGTTTTTT. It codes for CASSSPSGELFF.

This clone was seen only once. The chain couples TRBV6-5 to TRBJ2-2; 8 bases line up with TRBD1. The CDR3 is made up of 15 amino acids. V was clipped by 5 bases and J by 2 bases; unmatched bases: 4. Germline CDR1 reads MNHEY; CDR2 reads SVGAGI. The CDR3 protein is CASSRSGGNTGELFF. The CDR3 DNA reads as TGTGCCAGCAGTAGATCAGGGGGCAACACCGGGGAGCTGTTTTTT.

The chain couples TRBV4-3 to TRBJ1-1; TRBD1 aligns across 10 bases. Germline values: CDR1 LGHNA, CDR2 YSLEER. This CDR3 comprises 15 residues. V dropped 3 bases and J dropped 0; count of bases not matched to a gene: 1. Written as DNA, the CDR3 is TGCGCCAGCAGCCAGGGACAGGGGATGAACACTGAAGCTTTCTTT. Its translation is CASSQGQGMNTEAFF.

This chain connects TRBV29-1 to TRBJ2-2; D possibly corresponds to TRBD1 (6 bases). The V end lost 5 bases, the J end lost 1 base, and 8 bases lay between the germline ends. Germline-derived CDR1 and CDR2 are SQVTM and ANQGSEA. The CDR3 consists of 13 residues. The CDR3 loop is CSVKGQNTGELFF. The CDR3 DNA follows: TGCAGCGTTAAGGGACAGAACACCGGGGAGCTGTTTTTT.

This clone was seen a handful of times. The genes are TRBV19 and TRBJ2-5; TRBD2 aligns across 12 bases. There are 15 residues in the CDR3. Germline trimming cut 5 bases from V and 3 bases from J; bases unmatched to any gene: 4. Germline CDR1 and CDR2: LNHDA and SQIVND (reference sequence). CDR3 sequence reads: CASSPLAGGEETQYF. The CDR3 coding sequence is TGTGCCAGTAGTCCCCTAGCGGGAGGGGAAGAGACCCAGTACTTC. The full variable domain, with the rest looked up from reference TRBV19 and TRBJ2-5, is DGGITQSPKYLFRKEGQNVTLSCEQNLNHDAMYWYRQDPGQGLRLIYYSQIVNDFQKGDIAEGYSVSREKKESFPLTVTSAQKNPTAFYLCASSPLAGGEETQYFGPGTRLLVL.